This T cell receptor (beta chain) was recorded in a study of blood T cell repertoires in COVID-19. The overall study: Sites across the United States, Italy and Spain contributed samples from acute and convalescent COVID-19. Nucleic acid was either cDNA or gDNA, and it came from T cells, B-cell-depleted T cells, or PBMCs.

As to this clone: The sample carries other DNA sequences with the same CDR3.

Libraries were prepared by immunoSEQ multiplex PCR; TCRdb keeps only in-frame clonotypes and omits some of them. This table holds under 200,000 clones, 84% found once. The CDR3 has 15 residues. Looked up from germline, CDR1 is MNHEY and CDR2 is SVGAGI. With V trimmed by 2 bases and J by 3 bases, 1 base remained unmatched. The chain recombines TRBV6-5 with TRBJ2-3; TRBD2 matches 11 bases. The receptor was derived from a woman aged 65 to 85 with COVID-19, enrolled during active disease. Sequencing used peripheral blood. The DNA for the CDR3 is TGTGCCAGCAGTTACCTAGCGGGAGGAACAGATACGCAGTATTTT. It codes for CASSYLAGGTDTQYF.